The following is a TCR beta chain sequence with its context. The V and J ends lost 0 bases and 4 bases respectively, with 18 bases between them. The germline CDR1 and CDR2 sequences are LGHNA and YSLEER. This CDR3 has 17 amino acids. Profiled with immunoSEQ multiplex PCR; TCRdb holds only in-frame clones, not every one. The sample yields 70,000 to 95,000 clones, 90% to 95% seen once. This record comes from a study of OX40 agonist ivuxolimab in advanced cancers. The wider study: Patients got intravenous ivuxolimab at 0.01 to 10 mg/kg every 2 weeks.

The sample consisted of CD4+ or CD8+ T cells sorted from blood, taken in a trial of the OX40 agonist ivuxolimab. The clonotype originates from an adult with an advanced solid tumor such as melanoma, head and neck, liver or kidney cancer. The chain employs TRBV4-3 and TRBJ1-2; no firm D call. CDR3 sequence reads: CASSQDRLVASPYGYTF. The DNA of the CDR3 is TGCGCCAGCAGCCAAGATCGGCTTGTCGCGAGCCCCTATGGCTACACCTTC.